One and the same sample provided the 25 T cell receptor beta chains below, sequenced in a study of blood T cell repertoires in COVID-19. TCRdb keeps only in-frame clones here, not all; method: immunoSEQ multiplex PCR. The repertoire holds 150,000 to 200,000 clones, with about 93% as singletons. Sequences were obtained from peripheral blood. These receptors came from a man aged 45 to 65 with acute or convalescent COVID-19.

This sequence joins TRBV10-2 and TRBJ2-7; the D gene is possibly TRBD1 (6 bases). Trimming left V 8 bases short and J 5 bases short, with 16 bases between. The germline V gene has CDR1 WSHSY and CDR2 SAAADI. The CDR3 contains 13 residues. DNA for the CDR3: TGCGCCAGCGGCGCCTACAGGGAAAACGAGCAGTACTTC. This translates into CASGAYRENEQYF.

This clone was seen only once. The chain employs TRBV28 and TRBJ2-7; D remains unclear. Deletions cut 6 bases from V and 0 bases from J, with 12 bases between. The germline V gene encodes CDR1 MDHEN and CDR2 SYDVKM. This CDR3 contains 14 residues. CDR3 loop: CASRLGPHSYEQYF. CDR3 DNA sequence: TGTGCCAGCAGGCTTGGGCCCCACTCCTACGAGCAGTACTTC. Complete variable domain (other parts from reference TRBV28 and TRBJ2-7): DVKVTQSSRYLVKRTGEKVFLECVQDMDHENMFWYRQDPGLGLRLIYFSYDVKMKEKGDIPEGYSVSREKKERFSLILESASTNQTSMYLCASRLGPHSYEQYFGPGTRLTVT.

The V gene is TRBV19, the J gene TRBJ1-4; perhaps TRBD1 as D (5 bases). The CDR3 runs to 14 residues. Germline V gene data show CDR1 as LNHDA and CDR2 as SQIVND (reference sequence). V shed 3 bases and J shed 5 bases, with 10 bases lying between them. This chain's CDR3 is CASSMGQGNEKLFF. CDR3 in DNA: TGTGCCAGTAGTATGGGGCAGGGAAATGAAAAACTGTTTTTT.

The chain combines TRBV30 with TRBJ1-1; TRBD1 matches 10 bases. Germline CDR1 is GTSNPN and CDR2 is SVGIG (reference sequence). The CDR3 sequence is 16 residues long. V gave up 4 bases and J gave up 2 bases; unmatched junction bases: 10. Here the CDR3 DNA reads TGTGCCTGGACCTCCGGGACAGGGGCATTAAACACTGAAGCTTTCTTT. Residues: CAWTSGTGALNTEAFF.

The rearrangement links TRBV6-5 to TRBJ2-7, with 9 bases that match TRBD2. This CDR3 has 15 residues. The V gene end was trimmed by 0 bases and the J gene end by 1 base; junction bases not matched to a gene: 1. Germline V gene lookup returns CDR1 MNHEY and CDR2 SVGAGI. CDR3 nucleotides: TGTGCCAGCAGTTACTCCAGCGGGGGGTCCTACGAGCAGTACGTC. It yields the protein CASSYSSGGSYEQYV.

This chain links TRBV3-1 (or the pseudogene TRBV3-2) with TRBJ1-6; D unresolved. Trimming removed 0 bases from V and 7 bases from J, with 13 bases in between. Germline values: CDR1 LGHDT, CDR2 YNNKEL (reference sequence). This CDR3 contains 16 residues. The CDR3 protein is CASSQDWRHKNSPLHF. The DNA of the CDR3 is TGTGCCAGCAGCCAAGATTGGAGGCATAAAAATTCACCCCTCCACTTT.

This clone occurred a few times. The chain recombines TRBV19 with TRBJ1-6; 8 bases are a match to TRBD1. V was clipped by 3 bases and J by 7 bases; unmatched bases: 5. Germline V gene data show CDR1 as LNHDA and CDR2 as SQIVND (reference sequence). The CDR3 is made up of 15 amino acids. In DNA form, the CDR3 reads TGTGCCAGTAGTATCGGTCAGGGGGCGAATTCACCCCTCCACTTT. It yields the protein CASSIGQGANSPLHF.

The genes are TRBV7-2 and TRBJ2-3; tentative D call: TRBD1 (5 bases). From germline, CDR1 is SGHTA and CDR2 FQGNSA. V was clipped by 5 bases and J by 0 bases, with 18 bases between them. The CDR3 has 17 amino acids. The CDR3 bases are TGTGCCAGCAGCCTTGGGGCAGGATTCTCTAGCACAGATACGCAGTATTTT. Protein: CASSLGAGFSSTDTQYF. The entire variable domain, with the rest obtained from reference TRBV7-2 and TRBJ2-3, is as follows: GAGVSQSPSNKVTEKGKDVELRCDPISGHTALYWYRQSLGQGLEFLIYFQGNSAPDKSGLPSDRFSAERTGGSVSTLTIQRTQQEDSAVYLCASSLGAGFSSTDTQYFGPGTRLTVL.

The rearrangement uses TRBV7-2 and TRBJ2-5, with a possible D match to TRBD1 (5 bases). Germline CDR1 SGHTA, CDR2 FQGNSA. This CDR3 region has 14 residues. V was shortened by 1 base and J by 3 bases, with 9 bases between the two germline ends. CDR3 amino acids: CASSLGTTKETQYF. CDR3 in DNA: TGTGCCAGCAGCTTAGGGACAACAAAAGAGACCCAGTACTTC.

This chain connects TRBV19 to TRBJ2-1, with 7 bases matching TRBD2. The length of the CDR3 is 15 residues. J was trimmed by 10 bases and V by 5 bases; bases with no gene match: 14. Germline CDR1 is LNHDA and CDR2 is SQIVND (reference sequence). The DNA for the CDR3 is TGTGCCAGTAGTGCGCCCCGGGGTCCGCGGGAGGAGCAGTTCTTC. It is translated as CASSAPRGPREEQFF.

The rearrangement links TRBV2 to TRBJ1-6; 10 positions match TRBD1. Germline V gene data show CDR1 as SNHLY and CDR2 as FYNNEI. The CDR3 consists of 16 residues. Trimming cost V 7 bases and J 9 bases; bases outside gene matches: 12. Here the CDR3 DNA reads TGTGCCAGCACCGGACTGGACAGGGGGAGCCCTTCACCCCTCCACTTT. Amino acid sequence: CASTGLDRGSPSPLHF.

The V gene is TRBV2, the J gene TRBJ1-6, with 7 positions matching TRBD1. This CDR3 has 17 residues. J lost 7 bases, V lost 11 bases, and 20 bases had no gene match. Germline V lookup: CDR1 SNHLY, CDR2 FYNNEI. CDR3 loop: CASLRGQELRPNSPLHF. The CDR3 nucleotides are TGTGCCTCCTTGCGCGGACAGGAACTCCGGCCGAATTCACCCCTCCACTTT.

This chain uses TRBV7-9 with TRBJ1-6; D unresolved. There are 14 residues in the CDR3. With 2 bases removed from V and 7 bases from J, the gap between germline ends came to 9 bases. Germline lookup yields CDR1 SEHNR and CDR2 FQNEAQ (reference sequence). The CDR3 region is CASSLTQNNSPLHF. For the CDR3, the DNA is TGTGCCAGCAGCTTAACACAGAACAATTCACCCCTCCACTTT.

The rearrangement uses TRBV20-1 and TRBJ2-2, with TRBD2 matching 12 bases. In germline, CDR1 is DFQATT, CDR2 SNEGSKA (reference sequence). CDR3 length: 16 amino acids. Trimming removed 3 bases from V and 4 bases from J; junction bases left unmatched: 6. The CDR3, as DNA: TGCAGTGCTAGTACTAGCGGGAGGTTCGCCACCGGGGAGCTGTTTTTT. Translated, it gives CSASTSGRFATGELFF.

V usage is TRBV5-1 and J usage is TRBJ2-3; D is uncertain. Trimming cost V 0 bases and J 6 bases, with 14 bases left between them. This CDR3 is 15 amino acids long. The germline CDR1 and CDR2 sequences are SGHRS and YFSETQ. In DNA form, the CDR3 reads TGCGCCAGCAGCTTGGGGGTGCGGAGATGGGATACGCAGTATTTT. Protein: CASSLGVRRWDTQYF.

This rearrangement joins TRBV6-1 to TRBJ2-7, with D perhaps matching TRBD1 (5 bases). The CDR3 extends over 14 amino acids. The ends were cut back, 1 base at V and 7 bases at J, with 14 bases in the middle. Germline-derived CDR1 and CDR2 are MNHNS and SASEGT. The CDR3 DNA reads as TGTGCCAGCAGTGAAGATGGCCTGTCAGGGGAGCAGTACGTC. It specifies CASSEDGLSGEQYV.

The gene calls are TRBV6-5 and TRBJ1-4; D unclear. Trimming took 10 bases from V and 6 from J, leaving 18 bases between them. This CDR3 has 14 residues. Germline V gene sequence: CDR1 MNHEY, CDR2 SVGAGI. The DNA for the CDR3 is TGTGCCACCTGTAAAGAGGGAGGTTATGAAAAACTGTTTTTT. Residues: CATCKEGGYEKLFF.

This sequence joins TRBV7-2 and TRBJ2-1, with 10 positions matching TRBD2. This CDR3 has 17 residues. The germline CDR1 and CDR2 sequences are SGHTA and FQGNSA. V lost 2 bases and J lost 7; bases outside the gene matches: 11. The CDR3 sequence is CASSLTASGGLLNEQFF. The CDR3 DNA is TGTGCCAGCAGCTTAACGGCTAGCGGGGGTCTTTTGAATGAGCAGTTCTTC.

CDR3 sequence: CAIRTGDNQPQHF. The DNA for the CDR3 is TGTGCCATCAGGACAGGTGACAATCAGCCCCAGCATTTT. This chain connects TRBV10-3 to TRBJ1-5; a weak D match, TRBD1 (6 bases). This CDR3 comprises 13 residues. Germline CDR1 reads ENHRY; CDR2 reads SYGVKD. Trimming left V 6 bases short and J 3 bases short, with 9 bases between.

V is TRBV6-5 and J is TRBJ1-1; 10 positions agree with TRBD1. This CDR3 is 14 amino acids long. In germline, CDR1 is MNHEY, CDR2 SVGAGI. With 2 bases clipped from V and 4 bases from J, the junction kept 1 base outside the gene matches. Written as DNA, the CDR3 is TGTGCCAGCAGTTACCGGGACAGGGGCACTGAAGCTTTCTTT. This encodes CASSYRDRGTEAFF.

This clone showed up just a few times. This sequence joins TRBV2 and TRBJ1-4; 8 bases are shared with TRBD1. V was clipped by 7 bases and J by 8 bases; unmatched bases: 9. The CDR3 contains 14 residues. CDR1 SNHLY and CDR2 FYNNEI come from the germline V gene. DNA for the CDR3: TGTGCCAGCACTCCCGGACAGGGTAAAGAAAAACTGTTTTTT. This gives the protein CASTPGQGKEKLFF.

The chain is built from TRBV5-4 and TRBJ2-1, with TRBD2 matching over 9 bases. Germline V gene sequence: CDR1 SGHNT, CDR2 YYREEE (reference sequence). Unmatched junction bases numbered 7, after V lost 4 bases and J lost 8 bases. The CDR3 runs to 14 residues. CDR3 DNA sequence: TGTGCCAGCAGCCCCAGGACTAGCGAGGATGAGCAGTTCTTC. It specifies CASSPRTSEDEQFF. Filled out from reference TRBV5-4 and TRBJ2-1, the complete variable domain reads ETGVTQSPTHLIKTRGQQVTLRCSSQSGHNTVSWYQQALGQGPQFIFQYYREEENGRGNFPPRFSGLQFPNYSSELNVNALELDDSALYLCASSPRTSEDEQFFGPGTRLTVL.

The V gene is TRBV3-1 (or the pseudogene TRBV3-2), the J gene TRBJ1-2; 9 bases agree with TRBD1. This CDR3 is 14 amino acids long. The germline gives CDR1 LGHDT, CDR2 YNNKEL (reference sequence). The trim removed 4 bases at V and 6 bases at J, leaving 6 bases unmatched. The CDR3 region is CASSPRDRADGYTF. CDR3 DNA sequence: TGTGCCAGCAGCCCTCGGGACAGGGCTGATGGCTACACCTTC.

This clone was counted once. This chain uses TRBV13 with TRBJ2-7, with TRBD2 matching over 7 bases. This CDR3 is built from 14 residues. Germline V gives CDR1 PRHDT, CDR2 FYEKMQ (reference sequence). The ends lost 3 bases at V and 5 bases at J; junction bases unmatched: 7. The CDR3 region has the DNA TGTGCCAGCAGCTTGGCGGGAGTTAGGAACGAGCAGTACTTC. It translates to CASSLAGVRNEQYF.

The chain employs TRBV5-1 and TRBJ1-4; possible D gene TRBD1, 6 bases. CDR3 length equals 14 residues. Germline loops: CDR1 SGHRS, CDR2 YFSETQ. Trimming took 1 base from V and 6 from J, leaving 10 bases between them. The CDR3 protein is CASSLTGRDEKLFF. As DNA, the CDR3 is TGCGCCAGCAGCTTGACAGGGCGGGATGAAAAACTGTTTTTT.